Following are 27 T cell receptor beta chains from one sample sequenced in a study of blood T cell repertoires in COVID-19. Sequenced by immunoSEQ multiplex PCR; TCRdb stores in-frame clones only, minus some. The profile shows roughly 75,000 clones, roughly 83% of them singletons. Input material: peripheral blood. All receptors derive from a man in his 70s with acute or convalescent COVID-19.

The rearrangement links TRBV9 to TRBJ1-4; D possibly corresponds to TRBD1 (5 bases). The CDR3 is 13 residues long. From germline, CDR1 is SGDLS and CDR2 YYNGEE. V dropped 4 bases and J dropped 8 bases, with 12 bases sitting between them. Here the CDR3 reads CASSTQAGEKLFF. CDR3 in DNA: TGTGCCAGCAGCACACAGGCGGGAGAAAAACTGTTTTTT.

The J gene is TRBJ1-5, the V gene TRBV7-8; tentative D call: TRBD1 (5 bases). Germline CDR1 SGHVS, CDR2 FQNEAQ. Trimming removed 1 base from V and 7 bases from J, with 14 bases in between. This CDR3 spans 15 amino acids. CDR3 DNA sequence: TGTGCCAGCAGCTTAGTGGGGGGAGGGAGGCAGCCCCAGCATTTT. Its protein product is CASSLVGGGRQPQHF.

The V and J genes are TRBV12-1 and TRBJ1-4; the table's D call of TRBD1 was not tested on the DNA. TRBV12-1 constitutes a pseudogene. The CDR3 is made up of 18 amino acids. The CDR3 DNA follows: TGTGCCAGCAGCCCAAGCGTCCGGGACAGCGATTGGGGGGAAAAACTGTTTTTT. Translation: CASSPSVRDSDWGEKLFF.

The genes are TRBV10-2 and TRBJ2-5; 7 bases are shared with TRBD2. Germline V lookup: CDR1 WSHSY, CDR2 SAAADI. V was pared by 0 bases and J by 10 bases, with 2 bases of the junction left unmatched. The CDR3 is 12 residues long. The CDR3, as DNA: TGCGCCAGCAGTGAGTCCCTAGCGGACCAGTACTTC. Translation: CASSESLADQYF.

The DNA for the CDR3 is TGTGCCAGCAGCTTAGGACATGGCGATCAGCCCCAGCATTTT. Encoded protein: CASSLGHGDQPQHF. The chain couples TRBV7-7 to TRBJ1-5; no definite D call. V was pared by 1 base and J by 5 bases, with 9 bases between. CDR1 and CDR2 (germline): SSHAT, FNYEAQ (reference sequence). The CDR3 runs 14 residues.

The CDR3 protein is CASSRLAAQDTQYF. The CDR3 nucleotides read TGTGCCAGCAGCCGTCTAGCGGCCCAGGATACGCAGTATTTT. The chain is built from TRBV7-2 and TRBJ2-3, with 7 bases aligning to TRBD2. CDR3 size: 14 residues. In germline, CDR1 is SGHTA, CDR2 FQGNSA. With 5 bases clipped from V and 6 bases from J, the junction kept 8 bases outside the gene matches.

The rearrangement links TRBV6-5 to TRBJ2-1, with a tentative D call TRBD2 (6 bases). Trimming took off 8 bases at V and 5 bases at J, with 19 bases between the two ends. Germline V gives CDR1 MNHEY, CDR2 SVGAGI. The CDR3 is made up of 15 amino acids. CDR3 in amino acids: CASGRTGLSHNEQFF. For the CDR3, the DNA is TGTGCCAGCGGTAGGACGGGACTCAGCCACAATGAGCAGTTCTTC.

This clone was picked up a small number of times. The V and J genes are TRBV5-6 and TRBJ1-4, with D possibly being TRBD1 (6 bases). Germline V gene data show CDR1 as SGHDT and CDR2 as YYEEEE. This CDR3 comprises 12 residues. V lost 2 bases, J lost 17 bases, and 16 bases lay in between. CDR3 sequence reads: CASSLTTGTQFF. The CDR3 bases are TGTGCCAGCAGCTTAACTACAGGGACGCAATTTTTT.

The rearrangement links TRBV19 to TRBJ2-7, with 12 bases matching TRBD2. The ends lost 5 bases at V and 4 bases at J; junction bases unmatched: 6. The CDR3 loop spans 15 amino acids. Germline CDR1 is LNHDA and CDR2 is SQIVND (reference sequence). The CDR3 spells CASSPRLAGAYEQYF. For the CDR3, the DNA is TGTGCCAGTAGTCCAAGACTAGCGGGAGCGTACGAGCAGTACTTC.

The V gene is TRBV19, the J gene TRBJ1-5, with D possibly TRBD1 on 5 matching bases. The CDR3 contains 12 residues. Trimming removed 8 bases from V and 4 bases from J, with 9 bases in between. Germline CDR1 and CDR2: LNHDA and SQIVND (reference sequence). This CDR3 reads CASQGRNQPQHF. CDR3 nucleotide sequence: TGTGCCAGTCAGGGTCGTAATCAGCCCCAGCATTTT.

This chain uses TRBV18 with TRBJ2-2, with 9 bases lining up with TRBD1. J was trimmed by 4 bases and V by 6 bases; bases with no gene match: 12. CDR1 is KGHSH and CDR2 is LQKENI in the germline V gene. The CDR3 is 17 residues long. The CDR3 region has the DNA TGTGCCAGCTCGCCCACAGGGGGCAGGATGGGCACCGGGGAGCTGTTTTTT. Its translation: CASSPTGGRMGTGELFF.

The rearrangement joins TRBV11-1 to TRBJ2-5; tentative D call: TRBD2 (5 bases). With 3 bases removed from V and 7 bases from J, the gap between germline ends came to 15 bases. CDR3 size: 14 residues. Germline V gene sequence: CDR1 SGHAT, CDR2 FQDESV (reference sequence). CDR3 sequence (DNA): TGTGCCAGCAGCTTGGAGCTAGTTGGAGGGACCCAGTACTTC. Amino acids: CASSLELVGGTQYF.

The V call is TRBV7-2, the J call TRBJ1-2; 8 nucleotides match TRBD1. This CDR3 is built from 14 residues. The V segment lost 1 base and the J segment 3 bases; nucleotides outside the gene matches: 1. Germline V lookup: CDR1 SGHTA, CDR2 FQGNSA. The CDR3 DNA sequence: TGTGCCAGCAGCTTAGGGGACAGGTACTATGGCTACACCTTC. Translated: CASSLGDRYYGYTF. Complete variable domain (other parts from reference TRBV7-2 and TRBJ1-2): GAGVSQSPSNKVTEKGKDVELRCDPISGHTALYWYRQSLGQGLEFLIYFQGNSAPDKSGLPSDRFSAERTGGSVSTLTIQRTQQEDSAVYLCASSLGDRYYGYTFGSGTRLTVV.

V gene TRBV27 combines with J gene TRBJ2-1; 10 nucleotides agree with TRBD2. The V gene end was trimmed by 6 bases and the J gene end by 5 bases; junction bases not matched to a gene: 13. Per the germline V gene, CDR1 is MNHEY and CDR2 is SMNVEV (reference sequence). This CDR3 is built from 17 residues. CDR3 residues: CASSSNVPGLAHNEQFF. DNA for the CDR3: TGTGCCAGCAGCTCTAATGTCCCGGGACTAGCGCACAATGAGCAGTTCTTC.

The chain employs TRBV4-1 and TRBJ1-6; no definite D call. The CDR3 loop spans 17 amino acids. V lost 5 bases and J 0 bases, leaving 14 bases between the germline ends. CDR1 and CDR2 (germline): MGHRA, YSYEKL. The CDR3 DNA follows: TGCGCCAGCAGCGCCACGGGGATTAGCTCCTATAATTCACCCCTCCACTTT. This gives the protein CASSATGISSYNSPLHF.

The rearrangement uses TRBV25-1 and TRBJ2-7; tentative D call: TRBD1 (5 bases). V dropped 1 base and J dropped 1 base, with 17 bases sitting between them. The CDR3 totals 17 residues. Germline CDR1 MGHDK, CDR2 SYGVNS. The DNA for the CDR3 is TGTGCCAGCAGTGAATCACTAAACCCGACAGCATCCTACGAGCAGTACTTC. Its protein is CASSESLNPTASYEQYF.

The chain is built from TRBV7-9 and TRBJ2-3, with 7 bases aligning to TRBD2. The CDR3 length is 16 residues. The V gene end was trimmed by 5 bases and the J gene end by 1 base; junction bases not matched to a gene: 9. Germline V gives CDR1 SEHNR, CDR2 FQNEAQ (reference sequence). The CDR3: CASSGWGGTGTDTQYF. CDR3 nucleotide sequence: TGTGCCAGCAGCGGATGGGGGGGGACTGGCACAGATACGCAGTATTTT.

The chain couples TRBV2 to TRBJ1-4, with D possibly TRBD1 on 5 matching bases. The CDR3 is 13 residues long. V dropped 9 bases and J dropped 10 bases, with 18 bases sitting between them. Germline assignment: CDR1 SNHLY and CDR2 FYNNEI. CDR3 residues: CASRDRREGKLFF. DNA for the CDR3: TGTGCCAGTCGGGATCGCAGGGAGGGAAAACTGTTTTTT.

This clone came up once. The V and J genes are TRBV11-2 and TRBJ1-2; perhaps TRBD1 as D (5 bases). The germline gives CDR1 SGHAT, CDR2 FQNNGV. V lost 2 bases and J lost 6, with 19 bases in between. The CDR3 is 16 residues long. The CDR3 coding sequence is TGTGCCAGCAGCTTATTAAGCGACAGTGATTATAATGGCTACACCTTC. Translating gives CASSLLSDSDYNGYTF.

The rearrangement uses TRBV18 and TRBJ2-1; 8 bases align to TRBD1. Germline V gives CDR1 KGHSH, CDR2 LQKENI. This CDR3 has 14 residues. The J segment lost 7 bases and the V segment lost 7 bases, leaving 9 bases of the junction unmatched. Here the CDR3 reads CASFTDRVENEQFF. The CDR3 nucleotides are TGTGCCAGCTTTACGGACAGGGTTGAGAATGAGCAGTTCTTC.

The V call is TRBV7-8, the J call TRBJ1-2; 9 bases match TRBD1. V lost 5 bases to trimming and J lost 2 bases; unmatched junction nucleotides: 9. The CDR3 spans 16 residues. Germline loops: CDR1 SGHVS, CDR2 FQNEAQ. The CDR3 region has the DNA TGTGCCAGCAGCCCCCCCAAAGGACAGGGGAACTATGGCTACACCTTC. Translation gives CASSPPKGQGNYGYTF. Full variable domain (outside the CDR3, taken from reference TRBV7-8 and TRBJ1-2): GAGVSQSPRYKVAKRGQDVALRCDPISGHVSLFWYQQALGQGPEFLTYFQNEAQLDKSGLPSDRFFAERPEGSVSTLKIQRTQQEDSAVYLCASSPPKGQGNYGYTFGSGTRLTVV.

The CDR3 sequence is CASSQPMDSSAKNIQYF. The CDR3 DNA reads as TGTGCCAGCAGCCAACCGATGGACAGTTCAGCCAAAAACATTCAGTACTTC. The chain links TRBV28 to TRBJ2-4; maybe TRBD1 (6 bases). This CDR3 has 17 residues. Trimming shortened V by 6 bases and J by 0 bases, and 18 bases separated the two germline ends. CDR1 MDHEN and CDR2 SYDVKM come from the germline V gene.

The chain employs TRBV6-2 or TRBV6-3 and TRBJ1-2; 10 nucleotides match TRBD1. The CDR3 sequence is 15 residues long. Germline CDR1 and CDR2: MNHEY and SVGEGT. J lost 5 bases, V lost 5 bases, and 8 bases had no gene match. CDR3 coding DNA: TGTGCCAGCAGTGCGCCCGACAGGGGGCCATATGGCTACACCTTC. Its protein is CASSAPDRGPYGYTF.

The chain has TRBV4-1 and TRBJ1-2; D gene uncertain. Trimming left V 4 bases short and J 7 bases short, with 13 bases between. The CDR3 extends over 13 amino acids. Germline CDR1 is MGHRA and CDR2 is YSYEKL. The CDR3 loop reads CASSPGGSGGYTF. In nucleotides, the CDR3 is TGCGCCAGCAGCCCGGGCGGGAGTGGTGGCTACACCTTC.

The J gene is TRBJ2-5, the V gene TRBV13; D gene uncertain. Germline-derived CDR1 and CDR2 are PRHDT and FYEKMQ (reference sequence). V lost 1 base to trimming and J lost 0 bases, with 3 bases between them. The CDR3 spans 13 residues. The CDR3 DNA sequence: TGTGCCAGCAGCTTAGACTACCAAGAGACCCAGTACTTC. The encoded protein is CASSLDYQETQYF.

The CDR3 is CASSSGTGDPSQHF. The CDR3 DNA is TGTGCCAGCAGTTCCGGGACAGGGGATCCCTCTCAGCATTTT. The chain carries TRBV28 and TRBJ1-5, with 10 bases fitting TRBD1. Per germline, CDR1 MDHEN and CDR2 SYDVKM. The CDR3 covers 14 residues. V shed 4 bases and J 13 bases; nucleotides not matched to a gene: 10.

The rearrangement links TRBV4-3 to TRBJ2-3; 9 positions agree with TRBD2. With V trimmed by 1 base and J by 0 bases, 8 bases remained unmatched. Germline assignment: CDR1 LGHNA and CDR2 YSLEER. The CDR3 has 18 residues. The CDR3 sequence is CASSQAASLAGSTDTQYF. The CDR3 DNA reads as TGCGCCAGCAGCCAAGCGGCCTCCCTAGCGGGGAGCACAGATACGCAGTATTTT.